A selection of T cell receptor beta chains follows, all from one sample in a study of blood T cell repertoires in COVID-19. Here immunoSEQ multiplex PCR was the method, and the copy in TCRdb shows in-frame clones only, minus some. The sample includes 200,000 to 250,000 clones, roughly four fifths of them seen just once. Sequenced material: peripheral blood. These receptor sequences come from a man younger than 45 who had recovered from COVID-19. The CDR3 runs from the conserved cysteine through the conserved F or W.

V gene: TRBV5-1
J gene: TRBJ1-2
CDR3 protein: CASSLDGGQGEGYTF

V gene: TRBV7-9
J gene: TRBJ2-7
CDR3 protein: CASSSSGYEQYF

V gene: TRBV7-2
J gene: TRBJ2-1
CDR3 protein: CASSLSGVGVNEQFF

V gene: TRBV28
J gene: TRBJ1-5
CDR3 protein: CASRGGANNQPQHF

V gene: TRBV7-6
J gene: TRBJ2-2
CDR3 protein: CASSSTSGGLGSTGELFF

V gene: TRBV10-3
J gene: TRBJ1-1
CDR3 protein: CATKGRALRNTEAFF

V gene: TRBV6-5
J gene: TRBJ2-3
CDR3 protein: CASSPVPSGGDTQYF

V gene: TRBV6-1
J gene: TRBJ2-7
CDR3 protein: CASSEAPGLSF

V gene: TRBV6-5
J gene: TRBJ2-5
CDR3 protein: CASSPNRQGGETQYF

V gene: TRBV11-2
J gene: TRBJ2-1
CDR3 protein: CASATQGGRYNEQFF

V gene: TRBV28
J gene: TRBJ1-4
CDR3 protein: CATLDRAAGKLFF